What follows are 17 T cell receptor beta chains derived from one specimen sequenced in a study of identical twins. MiXCR was run by TCRdb on the 5' RACE reads, yielding one entry per CDR3 protein. The data contain about 890,000 distinct CDR3 sequences, approximately 13% of them singletons. This sample was shared with a second study, whose subject was yellow fever vaccine responses in identical twins.

The sequenced material came from PBMCs. These TCRs come from a woman in her late teens or twenties in good health.

This clonotype was counted only a few times. The genes are TRBV6-1 and TRBJ2-7, with a tentative D call TRBD2 (5 bases). The germline gives CDR1 MNHNS, CDR2 SASEGT. The CDR3 runs to 14 residues. CDR3 coding DNA: TGTCCCTCCCCCTCTAGCCCTAGCTCCTACGAGCAGTACGTC. It codes for CPSPSSPSSYEQYV.

This chain connects TRBV20-1 to TRBJ2-3; no clear D. This CDR3 contains 11 residues. Germline V gene sequence: CDR1 DFQATT, CDR2 SNEGSKA (reference sequence). V was cut by 6 bases and J by 2 bases, with 6 bases left in between. CDR3 region: CSAGITDTQYF. CDR3 nucleotides: TGCAGTGCGGGGATCACAGATACGCAGTATTTT.

This clonotype was detected many times. The rearrangement joins TRBV18 to TRBJ2-7, with a weak D call TRBD1 (6 bases). This CDR3 is built from 13 residues. V was cut by 8 bases and J by 2 bases, with 13 bases left in between. Per germline, CDR1 KGHSH and CDR2 LQKENI. CDR3 protein: CASSPRGTYEQYF. The CDR3 DNA reads as TGTGCCAGCAGTCCCAGGGGAACCTACGAGCAGTACTTC.

V gene TRBV10-1 combines with J gene TRBJ2-5; D may be TRBD2 (6 bases). In germline, CDR1 is WNHNN, CDR2 SYGVQD (reference sequence). This CDR3 is built from 16 residues. V lost 0 bases and J 6 bases, leaving 17 bases between the germline ends. The CDR3 sequence: CASSESRGRGGQTQYF. The CDR3 coding sequence is TGCGCCAGCAGTGAGTCGCGGGGTCGTGGCGGGCAGACCCAGTACTTC.

This clonotype was counted many times. The V gene is TRBV11-2, the J gene TRBJ2-2, with TRBD2 as a possible D gene (5 bases). The CDR3 runs 16 residues. Trimming pared 2 bases from V and 4 bases from J, leaving 14 bases between. Germline assignment: CDR1 SGHAT and CDR2 FQNNGV. The CDR3 nucleotides read TGTGCCAGCAGCTTAACGAGTGGGAGTTCCACCGGGGAGCTGTTTTTT. Encoded protein: CASSLTSGSSTGELFF.

This clonotype has at least ten counts. This rearrangement joins TRBV10-3 to TRBJ1-2, with D maybe TRBD1 (6 bases). The CDR3 is made up of 13 amino acids. The V gene lost 0 bases and the J gene lost 7 bases, with 9 bases spanning the gap. Germline CDR1 ENHRY, CDR2 SYGVKD. The CDR3 region has the DNA TGTGCCATCAGTGAGTCTACAGGGTCTGGCTACACCTTC. The encoded protein is CAISESTGSGYTF.

This clonotype has a handful of counts. The chain couples TRBV11-2 to TRBJ1-1; D unresolved. Germline assignment: CDR1 SGHAT and CDR2 FQNNGV. Trimming removed 2 bases at V and 1 base at J, with 5 bases between. The CDR3 is 13 amino acids. In nucleotides, the CDR3 is TGTGCCAGCAGCTTAAAGCGGAACACTGAAGCTTTCTTT. As protein: CASSLKRNTEAFF.

This clonotype was detected only a few times. This chain connects TRBV27 to TRBJ1-2, with 7 bases identical to TRBD1. V shed 1 base and J 4 bases; nucleotides not matched to a gene: 12. The CDR3 consists of 17 residues. The germline V gene has CDR1 MNHEY and CDR2 SMNVEV (reference sequence). The CDR3 is CASSLYRDRVGGYGYTF. Here the CDR3 DNA reads TGTGCCAGCAGTTTATATCGCGACAGGGTAGGGGGCTATGGCTACACCTTC.

This clonotype was detected a few times. The chain couples TRBV6-5 to TRBJ2-7, with 7 bases lining up with TRBD2. This CDR3 contains 15 residues. V dropped 2 bases and J dropped 1; count of bases not matched to a gene: 5. CDR1 and CDR2 from the germline V gene are MNHEY and SVGAGI. The CDR3 DNA follows: TGTGCCAGCAGTTACGGGAGGGGTCGGTCCTACGAGCAGTACTTC. Translation: CASSYGRGRSYEQYF.

This clonotype was counted at least ten times. This chain uses TRBV7-8 with TRBJ2-5; 9 bases fit TRBD2. This CDR3 is 19 amino acids long. The V gene's germline CDR1 is SGHVS and CDR2 FQNEAQ. V dropped 0 bases and J dropped 4; count of bases not matched to a gene: 15. CDR3 protein: CASSLARVDSSGIGETQYF. The CDR3 DNA follows: TGTGCCAGCAGCTTAGCGCGGGTTGACTCTAGCGGGATCGGAGAGACCCAGTACTTC. Complete variable domain (other parts from reference TRBV7-8 and TRBJ2-5): GAGVSQSPRYKVAKRGQDVALRCDPISGHVSLFWYQQALGQGPEFLTYFQNEAQLDKSGLPSDRFFAERPEGSVSTLKIQRTQQEDSAVYLCASSLARVDSSGIGETQYFGPGTRLLVL.

In this sample, this clonotype turned up many times. The gene calls are TRBV12-3 or TRBV12-4 and TRBJ1-1, with D unresolved. V was clipped by 6 bases and J by 7 bases, with 9 bases between them. This CDR3 has 11 amino acids. CDR3 bases: TGTGCCAGCAGACTCGGGGTTGAAGCTTTCTTT. Translation gives CASRLGVEAFF.

This clonotype was recorded a few times. The chain recombines TRBV6-5 with TRBJ1-1, with 8 bases that match TRBD1. CDR3 length: 13 residues. With V trimmed by 2 bases and J by 10 bases, 6 bases remained unmatched. Germline lookup yields CDR1 MNHEY and CDR2 SVGAGI. The CDR3 DNA sequence: TGTGCCAGCAGTTACGGGCTGGACAGGGCAGCTTTCTTT. The encoded protein is CASSYGLDRAAFF.

V usage is TRBV5-4 and J usage is TRBJ2-3; D call uncertain. The ends were cut back, 6 bases at V and 3 bases at J, with 11 bases in the middle. This CDR3 has 13 residues. From germline, CDR1 is SGHNT and CDR2 YYREEE (reference sequence). The CDR3 sequence: CASKLPLTDTQYF. The CDR3 coding sequence is TGTGCCAGCAAACTACCCCTTACAGATACGCAGTATTTT. Filled out from reference TRBV5-4 and TRBJ2-3, the complete variable domain reads ETGVTQSPTHLIKTRGQQVTLRCSSQSGHNTVSWYQQALGQGPQFIFQYYREEENGRGNFPPRFSGLQFPNYSSELNVNALELDDSALYLCASKLPLTDTQYFGPGTRLTVL.

This clonotype was seen only a few times. V usage is TRBV27 and J usage is TRBJ1-6; D ambiguous. CDR3 length: 14 amino acids. Germline V gene lookup returns CDR1 MNHEY and CDR2 SMNVEV (reference sequence). The V and J ends lost 3 bases and 7 bases respectively, with 10 bases between them. The chain's CDR3 is CASSLWGINSPLHF. CDR3 bases: TGTGCCAGCAGTTTGTGGGGAATAAATTCACCCCTCCACTTT.

This clonotype was counted many times. The chain carries TRBV7-8 and TRBJ1-4; weak D call: TRBD1 (5 bases). V was clipped by 5 bases and J by 5 bases, with 9 bases between them. Germline-derived CDR1 and CDR2 are SGHVS and FQNEAQ. This CDR3 is built from 13 residues. CDR3 bases: TGTGCCAGCAGCCGGGGCTCCAATGAAAAACTGTTTTTT. The encoded protein is CASSRGSNEKLFF.

A few counts support this clonotype. The germline gene is not matched at one end of the junction; a read error may be the cause. The chain employs TRBV2 and TRBJ1-1; D gene uncertain. Looked up from germline, CDR1 is SNHLY and CDR2 is FYNNEI. CDR3 length: 14 amino acids. CDR3 nucleotide sequence: TGTGCCAGCAGGGAAGCTCCGTTGAACACTGAAGCTTTCTTT. It specifies CASREAPLNTEAFF.

The rearrangement links TRBV20-1 to TRBJ2-5; maybe TRBD2 (6 bases). Germline loops: CDR1 DFQATT, CDR2 SNEGSKA (reference sequence). Trimming removed 4 bases from V and 5 bases from J, with 23 bases in between. The CDR3 covers 16 residues. DNA of the CDR3: TGCAGTGCTAAGGCTACGGGGGTGTTTTTTCTCGAGACCCAGTACTTC. Translating gives CSAKATGVFFLETQYF.